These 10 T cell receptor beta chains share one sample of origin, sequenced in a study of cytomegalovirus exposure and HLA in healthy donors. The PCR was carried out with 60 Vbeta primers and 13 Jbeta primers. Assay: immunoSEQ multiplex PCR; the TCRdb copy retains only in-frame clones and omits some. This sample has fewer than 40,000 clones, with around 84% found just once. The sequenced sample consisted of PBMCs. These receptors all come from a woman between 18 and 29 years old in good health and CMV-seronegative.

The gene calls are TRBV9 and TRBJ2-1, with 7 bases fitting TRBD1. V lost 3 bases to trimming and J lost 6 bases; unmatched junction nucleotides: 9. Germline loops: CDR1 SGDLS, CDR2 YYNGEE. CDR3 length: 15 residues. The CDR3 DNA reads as TGTGCCAGCAGCGCAGGGGGTGGCCTACGCAATGAGCAGTTCTTC. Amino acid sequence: CASSAGGGLRNEQFF.

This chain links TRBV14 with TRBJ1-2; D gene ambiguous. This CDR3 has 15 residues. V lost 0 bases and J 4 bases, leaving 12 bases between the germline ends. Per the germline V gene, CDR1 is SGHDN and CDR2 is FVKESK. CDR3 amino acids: CASSQEDGSGYGYTF. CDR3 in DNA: TGTGCCAGCAGCCAAGAGGACGGGAGTGGCTATGGCTACACCTTC.

CDR3 nucleotide sequence: TGTGCCAGCACTAAGATTACAGGGGCGGTTGAGCAGTTCTTC. The encoded protein is CASTKITGAVEQFF. This chain uses TRBV7-9 with TRBJ2-1, with 7 bases that match TRBD1. This CDR3 is 14 amino acids long. Germline V CDR1 and CDR2: SEHNR, FQNEAQ (reference sequence). J gave up 9 bases and V 7 bases, and 12 bases lay outside the gene matches.

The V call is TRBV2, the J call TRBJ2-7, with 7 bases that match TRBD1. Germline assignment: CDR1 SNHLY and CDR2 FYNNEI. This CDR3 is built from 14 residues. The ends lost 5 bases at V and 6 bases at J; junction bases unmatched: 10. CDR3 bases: TGTGCCAGCAGTTCCGGGACAGTCCAGTGCGAGCAGTACTTC. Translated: CASSSGTVQCEQYF. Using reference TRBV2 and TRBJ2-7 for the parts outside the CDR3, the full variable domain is EPEVTQTPSHQVTQMGQEVILRCVPISNHLYFYWYRQILGQKVEFLVSFYNNEISEKSEIFDDQFSVERPDGSNFTLKIRSTKLEDSAMYFCASSSGTVQCEQYFGPGTRLTVT.

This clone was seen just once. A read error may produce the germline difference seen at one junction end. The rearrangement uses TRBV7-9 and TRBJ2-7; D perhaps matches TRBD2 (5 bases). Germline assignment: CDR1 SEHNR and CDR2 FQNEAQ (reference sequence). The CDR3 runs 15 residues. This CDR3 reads CSSSLVSSPEGEQYF. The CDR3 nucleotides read TGTTCCAGCAGCTTAGTATCTAGCCCTGAAGGCGAGCAGTACTTC.

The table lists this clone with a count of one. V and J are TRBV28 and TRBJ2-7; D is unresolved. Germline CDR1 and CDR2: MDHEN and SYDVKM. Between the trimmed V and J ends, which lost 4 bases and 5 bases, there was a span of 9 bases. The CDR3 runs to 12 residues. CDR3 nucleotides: TGTGCCAGCAGTTCTCAGGTACACGAGCAGTACTTC. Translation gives CASSSQVHEQYF.

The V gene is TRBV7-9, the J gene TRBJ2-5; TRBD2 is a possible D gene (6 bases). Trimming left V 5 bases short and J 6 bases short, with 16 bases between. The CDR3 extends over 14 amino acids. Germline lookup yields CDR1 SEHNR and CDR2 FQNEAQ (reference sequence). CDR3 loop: CASSPGTPGKTQYF. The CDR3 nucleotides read TGTGCCAGCAGCCCCGGGACTCCCGGGAAGACCCAGTACTTC.

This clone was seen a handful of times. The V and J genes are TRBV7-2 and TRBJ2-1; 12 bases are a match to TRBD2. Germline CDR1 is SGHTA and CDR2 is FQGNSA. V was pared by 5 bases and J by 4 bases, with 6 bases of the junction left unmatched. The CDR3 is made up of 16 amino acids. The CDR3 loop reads CASSTLAGGLYNEQFF. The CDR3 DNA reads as TGTGCCAGCAGCACTCTAGCGGGGGGGCTGTACAATGAGCAGTTCTTC.

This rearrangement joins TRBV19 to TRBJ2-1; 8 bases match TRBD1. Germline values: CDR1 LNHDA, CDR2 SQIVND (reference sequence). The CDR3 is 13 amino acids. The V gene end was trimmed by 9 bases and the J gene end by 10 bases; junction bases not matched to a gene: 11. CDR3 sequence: CASKTQGAGEQFF. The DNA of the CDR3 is TGTGCCAGCAAAACCCAGGGGGCGGGGGAGCAGTTCTTC.

In DNA, the CDR3 is TGTGCCAGCAGATCCCTACAGGGTTCTGGAAACACCATATATTTT. Protein sequence: CASRSLQGSGNTIYF. The chain couples TRBV5-8 to TRBJ1-3, with a possible D match to TRBD1 (6 bases). Germline CDR1 reads SGHTS; CDR2 reads YDEGEE. This CDR3 has 15 residues. Trimming cost V 5 bases and J 1 base, with 13 bases left between them.